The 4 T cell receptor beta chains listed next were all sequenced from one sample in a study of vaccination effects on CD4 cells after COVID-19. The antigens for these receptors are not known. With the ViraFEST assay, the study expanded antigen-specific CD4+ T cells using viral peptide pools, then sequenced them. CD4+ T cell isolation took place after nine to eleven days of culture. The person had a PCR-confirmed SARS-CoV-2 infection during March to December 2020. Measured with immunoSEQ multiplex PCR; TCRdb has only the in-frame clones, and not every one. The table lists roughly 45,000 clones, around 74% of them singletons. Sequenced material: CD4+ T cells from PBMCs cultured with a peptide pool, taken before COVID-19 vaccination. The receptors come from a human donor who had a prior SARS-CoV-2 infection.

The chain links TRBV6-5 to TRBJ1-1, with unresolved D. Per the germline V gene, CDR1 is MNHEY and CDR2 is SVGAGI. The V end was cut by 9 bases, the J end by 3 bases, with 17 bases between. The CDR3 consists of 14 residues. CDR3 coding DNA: TGTGCCAGTACGCCGGGCTCGTGGGACACTGAAGCTTTCTTT. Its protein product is CASTPGSWDTEAFF.

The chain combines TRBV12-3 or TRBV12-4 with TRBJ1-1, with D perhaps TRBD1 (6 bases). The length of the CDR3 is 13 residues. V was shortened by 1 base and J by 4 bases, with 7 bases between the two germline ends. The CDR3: CASSLGTVTEAFF. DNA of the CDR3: TGTGCCAGCAGTTTAGGGACAGTCACTGAAGCTTTCTTT.

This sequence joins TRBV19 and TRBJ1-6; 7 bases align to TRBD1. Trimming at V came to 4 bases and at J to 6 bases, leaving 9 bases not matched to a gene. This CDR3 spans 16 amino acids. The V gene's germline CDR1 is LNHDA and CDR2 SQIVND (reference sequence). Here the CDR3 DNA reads TGTGCCAGTAGTACAGACAGGGAGGCCCGTAATTCACCCCTCCACTTT. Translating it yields CASSTDREARNSPLHF.

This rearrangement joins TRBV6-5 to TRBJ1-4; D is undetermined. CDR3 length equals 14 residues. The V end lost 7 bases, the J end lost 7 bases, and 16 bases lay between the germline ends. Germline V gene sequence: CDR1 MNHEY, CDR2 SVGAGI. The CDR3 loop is CASTRLDGSEKLFF. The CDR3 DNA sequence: TGTGCCAGCACCCGGTTAGACGGGAGTGAAAAACTGTTTTTT.